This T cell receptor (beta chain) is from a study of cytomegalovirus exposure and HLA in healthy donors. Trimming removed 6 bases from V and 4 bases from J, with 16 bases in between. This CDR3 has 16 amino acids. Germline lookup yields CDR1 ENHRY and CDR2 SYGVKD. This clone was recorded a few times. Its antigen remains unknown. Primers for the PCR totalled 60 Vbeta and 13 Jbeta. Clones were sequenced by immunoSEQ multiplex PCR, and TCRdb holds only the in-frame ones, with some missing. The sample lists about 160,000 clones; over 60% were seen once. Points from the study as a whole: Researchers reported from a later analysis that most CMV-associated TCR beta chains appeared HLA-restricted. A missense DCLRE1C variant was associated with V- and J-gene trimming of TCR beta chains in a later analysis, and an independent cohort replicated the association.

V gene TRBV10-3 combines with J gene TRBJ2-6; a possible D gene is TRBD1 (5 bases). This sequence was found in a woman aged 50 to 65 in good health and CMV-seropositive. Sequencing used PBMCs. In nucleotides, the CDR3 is TGTGCCATCAGGGCCTCTCAGGGCATCGGGGCCAACGTCCTGACTTTC. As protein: CAIRASQGIGANVLTF.